The T cell receptor beta chain described here comes from a study of blood T cell repertoires in COVID-19. The method was immunoSEQ multiplex PCR; TCRdb's version includes in-frame clones alone and lacks a portion of them. The sample holds 140,000 to 150,000 clones, 75% to 85% seen once. The CDR3 loop spans 16 amino acids. J lost 5 bases, V lost 4 bases, and 10 bases had no gene match. Germline CDR1 reads KGHDR; CDR2 reads SFDVKD. Sequences were obtained from peripheral blood. The source of this sequence is a man aged 55 to 69 with active or convalescent COVID-19. The J gene is TRBJ2-1, the V gene TRBV24-1; 7 bases align to TRBD2. The CDR3 DNA reads as TGTGCCACCAGTGAGACCTTAGCGGGTTTAGACAATGAGCAGTTCTTC. It translates to CATSETLAGLDNEQFF.